This T cell receptor beta chain came from a study of identifying expanded T cells in peripheral blood (dated by TCRdb to about 2019). At the level of the whole study: Technical replicates were generated by sequencing separate aliquots of the same genomic DNA pool, with four replicates compared pairwise.

TCRbeta CDR3 regions were profiled by bias-controlled multiplex PCR amplification of genomic DNA with the immunoSEQ Assay. As for the original processing: To quantify the absolute abundance of each unique TCRbeta CDR3 region, the sequences were collapsed and filtered. Differential abundance was tested with two models: a binomial (Fisher-equivalent) model and a beta-binomial model that adds time-dependent variance fitted from healthy donors. Clones with fewer than 5 combined templates were excluded, and clones with Benjamini-Hochberg FDR below 0.01 were called differentially abundant. Beta-binomial variance was modeled as a function of total template count across the two samples using the form v = (b*log(k)+a)^2. This immuneACCESS table, as held by TCRdb, lists in-frame sequences with V and J called but not all clones. Of the missing ones, under half trace to an unresolved V gene in checked studies; the others have no known cause. V and J calls and clone size are those listed in that table; D and trimming were worked out from the DNA. This sample comprises some 97,000 clones, over 70% of them detected only once. Approximately 5.7% of the sample lies in the top ten.

What the study reported, not specific to this receptor: The binomial model flagged about 1.3 differentially abundant clones between technical replicates but 15 to 17 over about 2 weeks and 19 to 20 over around four weeks. Across all healthy-donor time intervals, the beta-binomial model significantly cut both the number of clones called differentially abundant and the false-positive rate. It was expected by the authors that biological variance in healthy repertoires might increase further over much longer intervals, such as months to years. In all healthy donors, the variance in clone template counts between samples taken around 2 weeks apart rose significantly as total template count increased.

During the collection period, no immune events, such as infections, were documented for the healthy donors. Blood repertoires from healthy donors were used as a training cohort for calibrating time-dependent variance in a beta-binomial model of differential abundance of T-cell clones. The training cohort was composed of roughly ten healthy donors, 3 female and 7 male. An age range of roughly 29 to 65 years, with an average of roughly 40 years, was recorded for the donors. Whole blood was collected from each healthy donor at three time points spaced two weeks apart and obtained from a commercial supplier. For immunosequencing, genomic DNA was extracted from whole blood that had not been sorted. V gives up 5 bases and J gives up 5 bases, and the segment between their germline ends measures 15 bases. Inclusive of the bounding cysteine and phenylalanine, the CDR3 is 14 residues long. The only DNA kept is the CDR3, 42 bases in frame from the first base. As encoded in the germline V gene, CDR1 is MNHNS while CDR2 is SASEGT.

Details on this clone: Its cognate antigen has yet to be identified. No base quality information exists; no much larger clone differs at one position.

What was sequenced was blood. The source of this sequence is a person aged 18 to 75 in good health. The sequence is built from TRBV6-1 and TRBJ1-2; TRBD1 is perhaps the D gene, given 6 matching bases. The CDR3 here reads CASSPDSLGYGYTF. The DNA sequence follows: TGTGCCAGCAGTCCGGACAGCCTCGGGTATGGCTACACCTTC.